Below, 20 T cell receptor beta chains from the same sample are listed, as sequenced in a study of early stage breast cancer tumors. Profiling relied on immunoSEQ multiplex PCR, and the TCRdb table lists in-frame clones only, not all of them. The sample shows around 71,000 clones, 70% to 85% of them seen only once. The sequencing input was blood. Source of these receptors: a person in their sixties or seventies with breast cancer.

The rearrangement joins TRBV6-1 to TRBJ1-1, with TRBD1 as a possible D gene (6 bases). The germline V gene encodes CDR1 MNHNS and CDR2 SASEGT. The CDR3 has 13 residues. Trimming stripped 5 bases from V and 8 bases from J, with 15 bases between. CDR3 sequence: CASSSGTPREAFF. CDR3 nucleotides: TGTGCCAGCAGTTCCGGGACACCCAGGGAAGCTTTCTTT.

The chain combines TRBV11-2 with TRBJ2-1; D gene unclear. Germline values: CDR1 SGHAT, CDR2 FQNNGV. Trimming shortened V by 3 bases and J by 10 bases, and 10 bases separated the two germline ends. The CDR3 is made up of 12 amino acids. CDR3 coding DNA: TGTGCCAGCAGCTTTACAGTAAGCGAGCAGTTCTTC. Amino acid sequence: CASSFTVSEQFF.

This clone was recorded once. The chain recombines TRBV5-8 with TRBJ2-7, with 8 bases fitting TRBD2. Trimming removed 0 bases from V and 5 bases from J; junction bases left unmatched: 10. Germline V gene lookup returns CDR1 SGHTS and CDR2 YDEGEE. The CDR3 extends over 16 amino acids. The CDR3 loop reads CASSLALAGGSHEQYF. The DNA of the CDR3 is TGTGCCAGCAGCTTGGCGTTGGCGGGAGGTTCCCACGAGCAGTACTTC.

This clone appeared a few times. J is TRBJ2-7 and V is TRBV7-6; tentative D call: TRBD2 (7 bases). Trimming removed 1 base from V and 2 bases from J, with 12 bases in between. This CDR3 is built from 15 residues. Germline values: CDR1 SGHVS, CDR2 FNYEAQ. CDR3 nucleotide sequence: TGTGCCAGCAGCTTAGGGTCGGGGGGCACCTACGAGCAGTACTTC. Its translation is CASSLGSGGTYEQYF.

The chain couples TRBV7-6 to TRBJ1-6; 8 nucleotides match TRBD1. After removal of 3 bases from V and 8 bases from J, the junction contained 6 bases not matched to a gene. CDR3 size: 15 residues. Germline CDR1 SGHVS, CDR2 FNYEAQ. The CDR3, as DNA: TGTGCCAGCAGCTTTGGACAGGGCGGAGATTCACCCCTCCACTTT. Translated: CASSFGQGGDSPLHF.

The chain uses TRBV11-2 and TRBJ2-5; TRBD1 might be the D (5 bases). Trimming cost V 3 bases and J 5 bases, with 16 bases left between them. The CDR3 covers 15 residues. Germline V gene lookup returns CDR1 SGHAT and CDR2 FQNNGV. This CDR3 is CASSLVAGPQETQYF. The CDR3, as DNA: TGTGCCAGCAGCTTGGTAGCAGGGCCACAGGAGACCCAGTACTTC.

Only a few counts were recorded for this clone. The chain joins TRBV6-1 to TRBJ2-1, with D perhaps matching TRBD1 or TRBD2 (5 bases each). Trimming took off 5 bases at V and 10 bases at J, with 15 bases between the two ends. The CDR3 has 13 amino acids. Germline lookup yields CDR1 MNHNS and CDR2 SASEGT. Here the CDR3 reads CASSWDPGYEQFF. The CDR3 region has the DNA TGTGCCAGCAGTTGGGACCCCGGTTACGAGCAGTTCTTC.

The gene calls are TRBV18 and TRBJ2-5, with no clear D. Per the germline V gene, CDR1 is KGHSH and CDR2 is LQKENI. Trimming took 0 bases from V and 5 from J, leaving 10 bases between them. The CDR3 runs to 14 residues. The DNA of the CDR3 is TGTGCCAGCTCACCACCGATACAGACGGAGACCCAGTACTTC. It encodes CASSPPIQTETQYF.

The rearrangement uses TRBV29-1 and TRBJ2-5; unclear D gene. V was pared by 7 bases and J by 5 bases, with 11 bases between. The CDR3 is 11 residues long. Germline loops: CDR1 SQVTM, CDR2 ANQGSEA. The CDR3 loop reads CSAIPQETQYF. CDR3 coding DNA: TGCAGCGCCATCCCTCAGGAGACCCAGTACTTC.

The chain has TRBV18 and TRBJ2-7; D unresolved. With 3 bases removed from V and 0 bases from J, the gap between germline ends came to 6 bases. CDR1 and CDR2 from the germline V gene are KGHSH and LQKENI. CDR3 size: 13 residues. The CDR3 reads CASSPPSSYEQYF. Here the CDR3 DNA reads TGTGCCAGCTCACCCCCCAGCTCCTACGAGCAGTACTTC.

The chain couples TRBV2 to TRBJ1-5; D uncertain. The V gene's germline CDR1 is SNHLY and CDR2 FYNNEI. V was trimmed by 8 bases and J by 0 bases, leaving 8 bases between them. The CDR3 length is 13 residues. For the CDR3, the DNA is TGTGCCAGCGCCATAAATAGCAATCAGCCCCAGCATTTT. Encoded protein: CASAINSNQPQHF.

Written as DNA, the CDR3 is TGTGCCAGCAGTCCAAGGACTAGCGGGGGTCATGGGACCCAGTACTTC. Amino acids: CASSPRTSGGHGTQYF. V and J are TRBV2 and TRBJ2-5; TRBD2 matches at 13 bases. This CDR3 spans 16 amino acids. J was trimmed by 7 bases and V by 5 bases; bases with no gene match: 10. Germline CDR1 and CDR2: SNHLY and FYNNEI.

This sequence joins TRBV14 and TRBJ2-1; 10 nucleotides align to TRBD2. Per germline, CDR1 SGHDN and CDR2 FVKESK. The V segment lost 4 bases and the J segment 5 bases; nucleotides outside the gene matches: 2. The CDR3 is 14 amino acids. The CDR3 coding sequence is TGTGCCAGCAGCCGCGGGACTAGCGACAATGAGCAGTTCTTC. Amino acids: CASSRGTSDNEQFF.

This clone is a singleton in its sample. The chain carries TRBV7-9 and TRBJ1-4; D uncertain. The CDR3 has 16 amino acids. V was pared by 5 bases and J by 0 bases, with 13 bases between. CDR1 is SEHNR and CDR2 is FQNEAQ in the germline V gene (reference sequence). The CDR3 nucleotides are TGTGCCAGCAGCGATCCCTTGGGAGCAACTAATGAAAAACTGTTTTTT. Protein product: CASSDPLGATNEKLFF.

On this clone: This specimen includes other DNA sequences encoding the same CDR3. V is TRBV30 and J is TRBJ1-1; D uncertain. CDR1 is GTSNPN, CDR2 SVGIG, per germline (reference sequence). Deletions cut 2 bases from V and 1 base from J, with 8 bases between. The CDR3 is 13 amino acids. The CDR3 DNA follows: TGTGCCTGGAGTCGGGAGGCGAACACTGAAGCTTTCTTT. This codes for CAWSREANTEAFF.

The V gene is TRBV6-1, the J gene TRBJ1-2; tentatively, D is TRBD1 (6 bases). Trimming left V 7 bases short and J 0 bases short, with 12 bases between. Germline values: CDR1 MNHNS, CDR2 SASEGT. CDR3 length: 14 amino acids. CDR3 loop: CASTLGGSNYGYTF. CDR3 DNA: TGTGCCAGCACCCTAGGGGGGTCTAACTATGGCTACACCTTC.

This clone was observed a single time. V is TRBV2 and J is TRBJ2-6, with D perhaps TRBD1 (6 bases). The CDR3 totals 16 residues. Trimming pared 7 bases from V and 2 bases from J, leaving 15 bases between. In germline, CDR1 is SNHLY, CDR2 FYNNEI. Here the CDR3 DNA reads TGTGCCAGCACTGGGGGCGGTCCCCCTGGGGCCAACGTCCTGACTTTC. This sequence encodes CASTGGGPPGANVLTF. The entire variable domain, with the rest obtained from reference TRBV2 and TRBJ2-6, is as follows: EPEVTQTPSHQVTQMGQEVILRCVPISNHLYFYWYRQILGQKVEFLVSFYNNEISEKSEIFDDQFSVERPDGSNFTLKIRSTKLEDSAMYFCASTGGGPPGANVLTFGAGSRLTVL.

The rearrangement joins TRBV7-9 to TRBJ1-1, with 8 positions matching TRBD1. Germline CDR1 is SEHNR and CDR2 is FQNEAQ (reference sequence). Germline trimming cut 5 bases from V and 8 bases from J; bases unmatched to any gene: 7. This CDR3 is built from 13 residues. CDR3 in amino acids: CASSRGTGKEAFF. In DNA, the CDR3 is TGTGCCAGCAGCCGGGGGACAGGTAAAGAAGCTTTCTTT.

The chain links TRBV25-1 to TRBJ2-3; no clear D. Germline CDR1 is MGHDK and CDR2 is SYGVNS. This CDR3 spans 13 amino acids. Trimming pared 4 bases from V and 0 bases from J, leaving 5 bases between. CDR3 DNA: TGTGCCAGCAGTGGGTCTAGCACAGATACGCAGTATTTT. Translating it yields CASSGSSTDTQYF.

The rearrangement joins TRBV9 to TRBJ1-6; 9 nucleotides line up with TRBD1. Germline CDR1 and CDR2: SGDLS and YYNGEE. This CDR3 is 13 amino acids long. V lost 3 bases and J lost 12; bases outside the gene matches: 4. CDR3 protein: CASSDWTGVPLHF. The CDR3 nucleotides read TGTGCCAGCAGCGACTGGACAGGGGTACCCCTCCACTTT.